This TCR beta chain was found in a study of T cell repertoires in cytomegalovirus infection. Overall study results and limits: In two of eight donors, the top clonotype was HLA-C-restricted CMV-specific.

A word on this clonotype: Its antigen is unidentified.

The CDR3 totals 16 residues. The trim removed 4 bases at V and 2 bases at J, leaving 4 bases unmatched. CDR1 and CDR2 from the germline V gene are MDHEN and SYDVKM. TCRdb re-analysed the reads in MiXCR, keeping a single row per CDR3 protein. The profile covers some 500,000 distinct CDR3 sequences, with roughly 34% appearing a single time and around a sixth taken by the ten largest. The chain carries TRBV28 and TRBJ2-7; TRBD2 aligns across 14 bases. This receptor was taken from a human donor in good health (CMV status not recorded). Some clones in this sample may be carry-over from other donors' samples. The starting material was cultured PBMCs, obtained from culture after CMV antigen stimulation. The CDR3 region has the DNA TGTGCCAGCAGTTCCCGACTAGCGGGAGGGCCCTACGAGCAGTACTTC. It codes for CASSSRLAGGPYEQYF.